The 22 T cell receptor beta chains below were found in one sample sequenced in a study of blood T cell repertoires in COVID-19. Profiling relied on immunoSEQ multiplex PCR, and the TCRdb table lists in-frame clones only, not all of them. The table records over 300,000 clones, about 90% of them present only once. The specimen sequenced was peripheral blood. These receptor sequences come from a man aged 18 to 30 with active or convalescent COVID-19.

The chain is built from TRBV15 and TRBJ1-2; 10 bases map to TRBD1. This CDR3 comprises 15 residues. Germline V gene sequence: CDR1 LNHNV, CDR2 YYDKDF (reference sequence). V shed 1 base and J 7 bases; nucleotides not matched to a gene: 6. The DNA for the CDR3 is TGTGCCACCAGCAGAGGGGTAGGGACAGGGGTTGGCTACACCTTC. Residues: CATSRGVGTGVGYTF.

The chain joins TRBV28 to TRBJ1-2, with 9 positions matching TRBD1. J lost 5 bases, V lost 7 bases, and 5 bases had no gene match. Germline CDR1 is MDHEN and CDR2 is SYDVKM. CDR3 length equals 13 residues. The CDR3 is CASTPGQGYGYTF. In nucleotides, the CDR3 is TGTGCCAGCACCCCGGGACAGGGTTATGGCTACACCTTC.

The chain links TRBV6-5 to TRBJ2-7; 8 bases agree with TRBD2. The CDR3 spans 15 residues. The ends lost 2 bases at V and 5 bases at J; junction bases unmatched: 8. Germline V CDR1 and CDR2: MNHEY, SVGAGI. The CDR3 DNA follows: TGTGCCAGCAGTTACGGGACTAGATCCAGGGACGAGCAGTACTTC. Translated, it gives CASSYGTRSRDEQYF.

This chain connects TRBV11-2 to TRBJ2-3, with TRBD2 identical over 8 bases. Germline V CDR1 and CDR2: SGHAT, FQNNGV. Trimming took 4 bases from V and 4 from J; bases not matched to a gene: 10. This CDR3 has 16 amino acids. In DNA, the CDR3 is TGTGCCAGCAGCTCCCCCCTAACAGCGGGGGCAGATACGCAGTATTTT. Translated, it gives CASSSPLTAGADTQYF. Full variable domain (outside the CDR3, taken from reference TRBV11-2 and TRBJ2-3): EAGVAQSPRYKIIEKRQSVAFWCNPISGHATLYWYQQILGQGPKLLIQFQNNGVVDDSQLPKDRFSAERLKGVDSTLKIQPAKLEDSAVYLCASSSPLTAGADTQYFGPGTRLTVL.

The V call is TRBV6-5, the J call TRBJ1-1; D is unresolved. Germline assignment: CDR1 MNHEY and CDR2 SVGAGI. Trimming cost V 7 bases and J 1 base, with 4 bases left between them. The CDR3 is 11 residues long. DNA for the CDR3: TGTGCCAGCAACAGGAACACTGAAGCTTTCTTT. This sequence encodes CASNRNTEAFF.

The rearrangement uses TRBV6-5 and TRBJ1-3; 7 nucleotides line up with TRBD1. V gave up 11 bases and J gave up 4 bases; unmatched junction bases: 11. In germline, CDR1 is MNHEY, CDR2 SVGAGI. The CDR3 is 14 amino acids. In DNA, the CDR3 is TGTGCCGGTCGCTTGACAGGGCCGGGAAACACCATATATTTT. It codes for CAGRLTGPGNTIYF.

V usage is TRBV6-2 or TRBV6-3 and J usage is TRBJ1-1, with 12 positions matching TRBD1. The ends lost 7 bases at V and 6 bases at J; junction bases unmatched: 9. The CDR3 sequence is 15 residues long. Germline CDR1 MNHEY, CDR2 SVGEGT. In nucleotides, the CDR3 is TGTGCCAGCATCCCCTGGGGACAGGGGGCGTCTGAAGCTTTCTTT. Its protein is CASIPWGQGASEAFF.

The chain is built from TRBV10-2 and TRBJ2-5; 7 bases line up with TRBD2. The CDR3 spans 15 residues. The V segment lost 10 bases and the J segment 1 base; nucleotides outside the gene matches: 12. Looked up from germline, CDR1 is WSHSY and CDR2 is SAAADI. In nucleotides, the CDR3 is TGCGCCAACATCTCGGGGGGTAAGGTCCAAGAGACCCAGTACTTC. Translation gives CANISGGKVQETQYF.

The CDR3 DNA follows: TGTGCCAGCAAAGCAGGGGTCTGGTCTGGAAACACCATATATTTT. This gives the protein CASKAGVWSGNTIYF. This sequence joins TRBV5-6 and TRBJ1-3; maybe TRBD1 (6 bases). V lost 6 bases and J 1 base, leaving 14 bases between the germline ends. CDR1 SGHDT and CDR2 YYEEEE come from the germline V gene. The CDR3 extends over 15 amino acids.

This clone was seen just once. This sequence joins TRBV12-3 or TRBV12-4 and TRBJ2-7; 7 nucleotides match TRBD1. Trimming at V came to 6 bases and at J to 3 bases, leaving 5 bases not matched to a gene. The CDR3 is 13 residues long. For the CDR3, the DNA is TGTGCCAGCAGGGCCGGGACAGACTACGAGCAGTACTTC. Its translation is CASRAGTDYEQYF.

The CDR3 sequence is CASSLDGGSNQPQHF. For the CDR3, the DNA is TGCGCCAGCAGCTTGGATGGCGGTAGCAATCAGCCCCAGCATTTT. The chain joins TRBV5-1 to TRBJ1-5; D is uncertain. Trimming cost V 0 bases and J 0 bases, with 7 bases left between them. From germline, CDR1 is SGHRS and CDR2 YFSETQ. CDR3 length: 15 amino acids.

This clone was seen just once. The V and J genes are TRBV29-1 and TRBJ2-2; a possible D gene is TRBD1 (6 bases). The germline V and J ends were trimmed by 5 bases and 6 bases, with 10 bases remaining between them. The V gene's germline CDR1 is SQVTM and CDR2 ANQGSEA. The CDR3 has 12 amino acids. CDR3 region: CSVSRGAGELFF. The CDR3 nucleotides are TGCAGCGTTAGCAGGGGCGCCGGGGAGCTGTTTTTT.

The chain couples TRBV29-1 to TRBJ1-2, with D perhaps TRBD1 (5 bases). Germline V lookup: CDR1 SQVTM, CDR2 ANQGSEA. V gave up 6 bases and J gave up 4 bases, with 12 bases separating them. The CDR3 is 12 residues long. In nucleotides, the CDR3 is TGCAGCGTAGCGTCGGACACCTATGGCTACACCTTC. It yields the protein CSVASDTYGYTF.

V and J are TRBV28 and TRBJ1-5, with D possibly being TRBD1 (5 bases). The CDR3 length is 11 residues. From germline, CDR1 is MDHEN and CDR2 SYDVKM. V lost 8 bases and J 7 bases, leaving 9 bases between the germline ends. CDR3 loop: CASQGFQPQHF. Written as DNA, the CDR3 is TGTGCCAGCCAGGGTTTCCAGCCCCAGCATTTT.

The chain employs TRBV15 and TRBJ2-1; 12 nucleotides align to TRBD2. Germline V gene sequence: CDR1 LNHNV, CDR2 YYDKDF (reference sequence). V was clipped by 0 bases and J by 8 bases; unmatched bases: 8. The length of the CDR3 is 17 residues. CDR3 nucleotide sequence: TGTGCCACCAGCAGAGATCTTAGACTAGCGGGAGACGATGAGCAGTTCTTC. Amino acids: CATSRDLRLAGDDEQFF. The full variable domain, with the rest looked up from reference TRBV15 and TRBJ2-1, is DAMVIQNPRYQVTQFGKPVTLSCSQTLNHNVMYWYQQKSSQAPKLLFHYYDKDFNNEADTPDNFQSRRPNTSFCFLDIRSPGLGDTAMYLCATSRDLRLAGDDEQFFGPGTRLTVL.

The rearrangement links TRBV24-1 to TRBJ2-5; 7 bases align to TRBD1. The length of the CDR3 is 16 residues. CDR1 is KGHDR and CDR2 is SFDVKD in the germline V gene. The junction had 11 bases not matched to a gene; V was cut back by 3 bases and J by 5 bases. CDR3 residues: CATSDPPRTGEETQYF. In nucleotides, the CDR3 is TGTGCCACCAGTGATCCTCCCCGGACAGGCGAGGAGACCCAGTACTTC.

The chain has TRBV13 and TRBJ2-5; TRBD2 might be the D (5 bases). Per germline, CDR1 PRHDT and CDR2 FYEKMQ (reference sequence). V dropped 2 bases and J dropped 5 bases, with 12 bases sitting between them. The CDR3 has 14 amino acids. This CDR3 is CASSLRLGGETQYF. The CDR3, as DNA: TGTGCCAGCAGCTTACGGCTAGGAGGCGAGACCCAGTACTTC.

The chain employs TRBV7-9 and TRBJ1-5; tentatively, D is TRBD1 (6 bases). V was trimmed by 3 bases and J by 6 bases, leaving 12 bases between them. Germline assignment: CDR1 SEHNR and CDR2 FQNEAQ (reference sequence). CDR3 length: 14 residues. The CDR3 DNA reads TGTGCCAGCAGCTTCGGGGGGGCGAGTCAGCCCCAGCATTTT. It is translated as CASSFGGASQPQHF.

The rearrangement uses TRBV12-3 or TRBV12-4 and TRBJ1-1; 8 nucleotides match TRBD1. V gave up 5 bases and J gave up 7 bases; unmatched junction bases: 6. The CDR3 extends over 13 amino acids. The CDR3 DNA is TGTGCCAGCAGTCGCGACAGGGGCGTTGAAGCTTTCTTT. Its translation is CASSRDRGVEAFF.

This chain joins TRBV6-5 and TRBJ1-4, with 9 bases lining up with TRBD1. Per the germline V gene, CDR1 is MNHEY and CDR2 is SVGAGI. CDR3 length equals 12 residues. Trimming cost V 4 bases and J 10 bases; bases outside gene matches: 1. The CDR3 DNA is TGTGCCAGCAGTTCGGGACAGGGAAAACTGTTTTTT. Residues: CASSSGQGKLFF.

The chain employs TRBV28 and TRBJ1-2; no clear D. CDR1 is MDHEN and CDR2 is SYDVKM in the germline V gene. V gave up 7 bases and J gave up 6 bases, with 21 bases separating them. CDR3 length: 15 amino acids. The CDR3 is CASTFGTLEADGYTF. The CDR3 nucleotides are TGTGCCAGCACTTTTGGTACGCTGGAGGCGGATGGCTACACCTTC.

The chain combines TRBV27 with TRBJ2-7; D is possibly TRBD2 (6 bases). Germline CDR1 and CDR2: MNHEY and SMNVEV (reference sequence). Trimming pared 6 bases from V and 0 bases from J, leaving 12 bases between. The CDR3 has 14 residues. DNA for the CDR3: TGTGCCAGCAGGGCCGCGGGGTTCTCCTACGAGCAGTACTTC. This codes for CASRAAGFSYEQYF.